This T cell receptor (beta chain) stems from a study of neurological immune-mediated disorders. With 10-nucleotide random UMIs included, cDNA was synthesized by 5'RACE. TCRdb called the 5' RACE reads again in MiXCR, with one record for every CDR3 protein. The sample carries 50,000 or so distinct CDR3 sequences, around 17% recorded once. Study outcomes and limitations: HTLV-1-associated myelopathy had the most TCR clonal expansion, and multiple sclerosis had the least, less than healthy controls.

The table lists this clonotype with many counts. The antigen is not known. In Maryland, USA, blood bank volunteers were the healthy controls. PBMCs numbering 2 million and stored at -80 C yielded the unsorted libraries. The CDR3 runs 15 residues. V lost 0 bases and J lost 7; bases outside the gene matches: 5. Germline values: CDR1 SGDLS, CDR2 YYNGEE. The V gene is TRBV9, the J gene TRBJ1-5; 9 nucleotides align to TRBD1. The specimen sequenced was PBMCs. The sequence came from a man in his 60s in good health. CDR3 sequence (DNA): TGTGCCAGCAGCGTAGATGGGACAGGGACCCAGCCCCAGCATTTT. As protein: CASSVDGTGTQPQHF. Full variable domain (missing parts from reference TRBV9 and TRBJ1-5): DSGVTQTPKHLITATGQRVTLRCSPRSGDLSVYWYQQSLDQGLQFLIQYYNGEERAKGNILERFSAQQFPDLHSELNLSSLELGDSALYFCASSVDGTGTQPQHFGDGTRLSIL.